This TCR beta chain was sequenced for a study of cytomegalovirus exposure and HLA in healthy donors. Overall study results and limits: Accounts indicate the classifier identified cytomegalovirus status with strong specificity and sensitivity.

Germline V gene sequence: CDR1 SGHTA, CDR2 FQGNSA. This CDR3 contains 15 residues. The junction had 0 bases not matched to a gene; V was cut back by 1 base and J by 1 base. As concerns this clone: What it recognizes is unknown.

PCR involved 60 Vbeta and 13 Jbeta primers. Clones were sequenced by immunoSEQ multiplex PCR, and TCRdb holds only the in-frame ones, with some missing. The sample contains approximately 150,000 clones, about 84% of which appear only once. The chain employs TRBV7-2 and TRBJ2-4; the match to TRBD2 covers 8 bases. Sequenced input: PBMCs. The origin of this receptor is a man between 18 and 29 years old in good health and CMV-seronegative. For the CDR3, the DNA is TGTGCCAGCAGCTTAGTAGCGGGGGCCAAAAACATTCAGTACTTC. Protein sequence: CASSLVAGAKNIQYF.